Listed below are T cell receptor beta chains from one sample, sequenced in a study of blood T cell repertoires in COVID-19. The table came from immunoSEQ multiplex PCR; TCRdb's copy has only in-frame clones and leaves some out. Here the sample spans 200,000 or so clones, 92% being singletons. Sequencing input: peripheral blood. The receptors originated from a man in his fifties or sixties with COVID-19, enrolled during active disease. The CDR3 runs from the conserved cysteine through the conserved F or W. Each record gives: D gene, J gene, V gene, clone size, CDR3 protein, CDR3 DNA. The D gene is left open where the match is weak. Where a row states a size, it is once, few, many or the class of an expanded clone; other rows omit it.

d_gene: NA
j_gene: TRBJ1-5
v_gene: TRBV7-9
abundance: once
CDR3aa: CASSFQGNSNQPQHF
CDR3nt: TGTGCCAGCAGCTTCCAGGGGAATAGCAATCAGCCCCAGCATTTT

d_gene: NA
j_gene: TRBJ1-6
v_gene: TRBV30
abundance: NA
CDR3aa: CAWSGGPRGASPLHF
CDR3nt: TGTGCCTGGAGTGGTGGCCCCAGGGGAGCGTCACCCCTCCACTTT

d_gene: TRBD1
j_gene: TRBJ1-6
v_gene: TRBV2
abundance: NA
CDR3aa: CASTVTGNDNSPLHF
CDR3nt: TGTGCCAGCACTGTGACAGGGAATGATAATTCACCCCTCCACTTT

d_gene: TRBD2
j_gene: TRBJ2-2
v_gene: TRBV19
abundance: NA
CDR3aa: CASSVIRTSGVMNTGELFF
CDR3nt: TGTGCCAGTAGTGTGATAAGGACTAGCGGGGTGATGAACACCGGGGAGCTGTTTTTT

d_gene: NA
j_gene: TRBJ2-7
v_gene: TRBV4-1
abundance: once
CDR3aa: CASSQDRGTSLYEQYF
CDR3nt: TGCGCCAGCAGCCAAGATCGCGGGACCTCCCTCTACGAGCAGTACTTC

d_gene: TRBD1
j_gene: TRBJ1-1
v_gene: TRBV7-2
abundance: NA
CDR3aa: CASSLSPTGGTEAFF
CDR3nt: TGTGCCAGCAGCTTATCCCCGACAGGGGGCACTGAAGCTTTCTTT

d_gene: TRBD1
j_gene: TRBJ1-2
v_gene: TRBV7-8
abundance: NA
CDR3aa: CASSLGGTGYGYTF
CDR3nt: TGTGCCAGCAGCTTAGGTGGGACAGGCTATGGCTACACCTTC

d_gene: NA
j_gene: TRBJ1-5
v_gene: TRBV2
abundance: NA
CDR3aa: CASNSVREGQPQHF
CDR3nt: TGTGCCAGCAATAGCGTCAGGGAGGGACAGCCCCAGCATTTT

d_gene: TRBD2
j_gene: TRBJ2-1
v_gene: TRBV2
abundance: NA
CDR3aa: CASSERGGIVNEQFF
CDR3nt: TGTGCCAGCAGTGAGCGCGGGGGGATCGTTAATGAGCAGTTCTTC

d_gene: NA
j_gene: TRBJ1-6
v_gene: TRBV18
abundance: NA
CDR3aa: CASSREALRNSPLHF
CDR3nt: TGTGCCAGCTCCCGCGAAGCGCTTCGGAATTCACCCCTCCACTTT

d_gene: TRBD1
j_gene: TRBJ2-4
v_gene: TRBV19
abundance: NA
CDR3aa: CASSIGGQGAIKNIQYF
CDR3nt: TGTGCCAGTAGTATAGGGGGACAGGGGGCGATCAAAAACATTCAGTACTTC

d_gene: TRBD2
j_gene: TRBJ2-1
v_gene: TRBV12-5
abundance: NA
CDR3aa: CASGFSGLAGPSYNEQFF
CDR3nt: TGTGCTAGTGGTTTCTCGGGACTAGCGGGTCCCTCCTACAATGAGCAGTTCTTC

d_gene: NA
j_gene: TRBJ2-1
v_gene: TRBV7-9
abundance: few
CDR3aa: CASSLAGSNEQFF
CDR3nt: TGTGCCAGCAGCTTAGCAGGGAGCAATGAGCAGTTCTTC